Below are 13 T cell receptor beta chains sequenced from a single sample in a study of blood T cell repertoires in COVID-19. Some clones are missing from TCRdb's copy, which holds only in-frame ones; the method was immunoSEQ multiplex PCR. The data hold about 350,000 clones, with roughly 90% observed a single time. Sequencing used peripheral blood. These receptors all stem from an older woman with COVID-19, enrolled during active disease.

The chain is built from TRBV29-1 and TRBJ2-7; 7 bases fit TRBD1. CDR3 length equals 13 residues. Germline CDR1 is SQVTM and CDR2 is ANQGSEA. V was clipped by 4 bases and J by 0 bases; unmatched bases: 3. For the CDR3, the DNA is TGCAGCGTTGGTACAGGGGCCTCCTACGAGCAGTACTTC. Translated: CSVGTGASYEQYF.

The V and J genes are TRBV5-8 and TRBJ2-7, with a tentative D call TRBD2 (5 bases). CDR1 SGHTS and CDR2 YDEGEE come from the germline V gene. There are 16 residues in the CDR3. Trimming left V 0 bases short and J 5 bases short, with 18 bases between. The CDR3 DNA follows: TGTGCCAGCAGCTTGGGAATCGGACTGGGTGGGAACGAGCAGTACTTC. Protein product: CASSLGIGLGGNEQYF.

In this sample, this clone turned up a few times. The CDR3 DNA reads as TGTGCTAGTGGTCTAGCAGGGGATCTGGGCAATCAGCCCCAGCATTTT. Translated: CASGLAGDLGNQPQHF. This chain joins TRBV12-5 and TRBJ1-5, with D perhaps TRBD1 (6 bases). The V end was cut by 5 bases, the J end by 2 bases, with 16 bases between. The length of the CDR3 is 16 residues. Germline V lookup: CDR1 LGHNT, CDR2 FRNRAP.

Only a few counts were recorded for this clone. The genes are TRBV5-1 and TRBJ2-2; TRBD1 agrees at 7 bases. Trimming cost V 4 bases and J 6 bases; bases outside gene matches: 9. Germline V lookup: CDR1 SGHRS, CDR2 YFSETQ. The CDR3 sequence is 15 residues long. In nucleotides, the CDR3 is TGCGCCAGCAGCACACAGACAGGGCCAGCCGGGGAGCTGTTTTTT. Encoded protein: CASSTQTGPAGELFF.

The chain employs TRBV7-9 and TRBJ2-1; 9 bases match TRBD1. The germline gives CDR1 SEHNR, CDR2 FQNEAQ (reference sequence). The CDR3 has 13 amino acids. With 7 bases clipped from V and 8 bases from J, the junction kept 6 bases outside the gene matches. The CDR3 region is CASTPTGGDEQFF. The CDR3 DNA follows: TGTGCCAGCACCCCTACAGGGGGCGATGAGCAGTTCTTC.

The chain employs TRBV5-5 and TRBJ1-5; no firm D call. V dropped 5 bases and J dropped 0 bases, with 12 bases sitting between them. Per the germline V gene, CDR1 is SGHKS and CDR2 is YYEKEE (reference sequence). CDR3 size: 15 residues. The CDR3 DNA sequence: TGTGCCAGCAGTCCCGACGGGAATAGCAATCAGCCCCAGCATTTT. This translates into CASSPDGNSNQPQHF.

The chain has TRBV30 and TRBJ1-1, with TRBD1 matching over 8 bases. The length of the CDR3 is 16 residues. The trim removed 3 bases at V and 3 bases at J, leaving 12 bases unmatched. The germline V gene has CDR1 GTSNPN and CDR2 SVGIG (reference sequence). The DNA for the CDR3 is TGTGCCTGGAGCCGGCAGGGGGCTGGTCGGGACACTGAAGCTTTCTTT. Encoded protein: CAWSRQGAGRDTEAFF.

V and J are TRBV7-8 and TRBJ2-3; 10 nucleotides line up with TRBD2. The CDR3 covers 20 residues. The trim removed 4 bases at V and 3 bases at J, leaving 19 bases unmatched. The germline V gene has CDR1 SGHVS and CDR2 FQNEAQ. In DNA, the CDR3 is TGTGCCAGCAGCTCCCCCCGGGGGGGAGCGGGGGGGCCGTTAACAGATACGCAGTATTTT. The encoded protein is CASSSPRGGAGGPLTDTQYF.

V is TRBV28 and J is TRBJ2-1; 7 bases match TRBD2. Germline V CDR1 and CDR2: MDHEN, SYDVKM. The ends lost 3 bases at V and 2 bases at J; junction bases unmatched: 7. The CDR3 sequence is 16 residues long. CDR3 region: CASSFVGTTPYNEQFF. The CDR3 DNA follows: TGTGCCAGCAGTTTCGTTGGGACTACCCCCTACAATGAGCAGTTCTTC.

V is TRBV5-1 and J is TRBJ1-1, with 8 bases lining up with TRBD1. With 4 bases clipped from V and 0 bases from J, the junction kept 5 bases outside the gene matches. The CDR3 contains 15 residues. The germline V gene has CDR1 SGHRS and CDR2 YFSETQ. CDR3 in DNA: TGCGCCAGCAGCCCAGGGGGCTCGATGAACACTGAAGCTTTCTTT. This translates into CASSPGGSMNTEAFF.

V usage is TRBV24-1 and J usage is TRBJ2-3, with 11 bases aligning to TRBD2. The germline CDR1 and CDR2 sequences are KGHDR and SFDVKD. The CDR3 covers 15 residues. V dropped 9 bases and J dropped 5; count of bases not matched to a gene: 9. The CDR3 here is CATGLAGGRGDTQYF. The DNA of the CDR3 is TGTGCCACCGGCCTAGCGGGGGGAAGGGGAGATACGCAGTATTTT.

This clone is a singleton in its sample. CDR3 amino acids: CASSVSGGAAGYTF. Written as DNA, the CDR3 is TGTGCCAGCAGCGTCTCAGGGGGCGCGGCTGGCTACACCTTC. This sequence joins TRBV9 and TRBJ1-2, with 8 bases that match TRBD1. The V gene end was trimmed by 2 bases and the J gene end by 7 bases; junction bases not matched to a gene: 7. The CDR3 is 14 residues long. Germline loops: CDR1 SGDLS, CDR2 YYNGEE.

The CDR3 DNA reads as TGTGCCAGCACCCCACCGGGACAGGGGGGGTACTATGGCTACACCTTC. Protein: CASTPPGQGGYYGYTF. This chain uses TRBV28 with TRBJ1-2; the match to TRBD1 covers 11 bases. The CDR3 is made up of 16 amino acids. Losses at the gene ends were 7 bases for V and 3 bases for J; bases not matched to a gene: 10. Germline V gives CDR1 MDHEN, CDR2 SYDVKM.